The present entry profiles one T cell receptor beta chain with its context. These data originate in a study of Graves' ophthalmopathy and Graves' hyperthyroidism. RNA transcripts provided the template for amplifying TCR beta CDR3 regions. A first-round RT-PCR used HTBI primers, followed by a second-round multiplex PCR. TCRdb reprocessed the multiplex PCR reads with MiXCR, giving one entry per CDR3 protein. The sample consists of around 660,000 distinct CDR3 sequences, about 40% of them appearing once. V lost 5 bases, J lost 1 base, and 13 bases lay in between. CDR1 and CDR2 from the germline V gene are KGHDR and SFDVKD. This CDR3 is 15 amino acids long.

The chain joins TRBV24-1 to TRBJ1-2; unclear D gene. The source is an adult man with Graves' ophthalmopathy. Input material: peripheral blood. CDR3: CATSAPTPNNYGYTF. The DNA of the CDR3 is TGTGCCACCAGTGCACCGACACCGAATAACTATGGCTACACCTTC.